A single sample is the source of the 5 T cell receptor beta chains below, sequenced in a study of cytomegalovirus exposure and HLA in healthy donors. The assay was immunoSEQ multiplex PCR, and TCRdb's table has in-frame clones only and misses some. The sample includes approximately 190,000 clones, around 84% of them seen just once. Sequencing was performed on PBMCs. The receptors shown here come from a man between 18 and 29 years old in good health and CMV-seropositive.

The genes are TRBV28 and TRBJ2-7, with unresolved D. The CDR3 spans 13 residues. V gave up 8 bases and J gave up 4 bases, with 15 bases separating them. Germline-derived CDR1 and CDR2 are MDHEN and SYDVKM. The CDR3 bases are TGTGCCAGCGAAAGTACGAGGAAATACGAGCAGTACTTC. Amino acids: CASESTRKYEQYF.

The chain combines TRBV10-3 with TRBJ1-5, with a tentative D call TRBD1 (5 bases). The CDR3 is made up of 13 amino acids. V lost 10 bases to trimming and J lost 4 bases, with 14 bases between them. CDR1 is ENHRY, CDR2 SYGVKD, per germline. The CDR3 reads CATTGVLNQPQHF. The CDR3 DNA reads TGTGCCACCACGGGGGTGTTAAATCAGCCCCAGCATTTT.

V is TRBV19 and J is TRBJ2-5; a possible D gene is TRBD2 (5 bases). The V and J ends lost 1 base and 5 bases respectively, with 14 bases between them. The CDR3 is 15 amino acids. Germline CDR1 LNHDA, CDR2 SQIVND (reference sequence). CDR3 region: CASSIVGLAQETQYF. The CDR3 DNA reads TGTGCCAGTAGTATAGTGGGCCTAGCTCAGGAGACCCAGTACTTC. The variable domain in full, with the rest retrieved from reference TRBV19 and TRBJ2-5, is DGGITQSPKYLFRKEGQNVTLSCEQNLNHDAMYWYRQDPGQGLRLIYYSQIVNDFQKGDIAEGYSVSREKKESFPLTVTSAQKNPTAFYLCASSIVGLAQETQYFGPGTRLLVL.

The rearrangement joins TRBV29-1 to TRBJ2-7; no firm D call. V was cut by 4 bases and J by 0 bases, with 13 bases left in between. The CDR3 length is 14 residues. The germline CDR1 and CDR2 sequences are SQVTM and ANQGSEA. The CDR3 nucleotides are TGCAGCGTTGTCGGTATGCGAACCTCCTACGAGCAGTACTTC. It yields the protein CSVVGMRTSYEQYF.

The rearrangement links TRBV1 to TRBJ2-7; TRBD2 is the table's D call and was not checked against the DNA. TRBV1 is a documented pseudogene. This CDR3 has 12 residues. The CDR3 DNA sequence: TGCACCAGCAGCAGAGGTGACTACGAGCAGTACTTC. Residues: CTSSRGDYEQYF.